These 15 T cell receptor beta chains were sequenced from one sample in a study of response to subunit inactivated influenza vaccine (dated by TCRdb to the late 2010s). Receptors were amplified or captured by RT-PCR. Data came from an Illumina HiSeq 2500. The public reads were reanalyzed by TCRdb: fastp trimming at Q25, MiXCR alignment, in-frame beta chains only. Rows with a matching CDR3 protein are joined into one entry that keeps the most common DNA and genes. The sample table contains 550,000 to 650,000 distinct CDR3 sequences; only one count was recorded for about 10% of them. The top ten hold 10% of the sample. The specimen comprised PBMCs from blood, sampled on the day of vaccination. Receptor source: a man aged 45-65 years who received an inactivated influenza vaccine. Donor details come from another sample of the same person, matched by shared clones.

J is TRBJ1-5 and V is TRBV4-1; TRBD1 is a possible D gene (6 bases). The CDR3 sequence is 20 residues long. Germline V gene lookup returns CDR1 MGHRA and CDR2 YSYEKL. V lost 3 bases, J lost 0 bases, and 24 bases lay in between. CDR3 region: CASSHGSVRGPSISNQPQHF. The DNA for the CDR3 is TGCGCCAGCAGCCACGGTTCCGTTCGGGGGCCCTCAATTAGCAATCAGCCCCAGCATTTT.

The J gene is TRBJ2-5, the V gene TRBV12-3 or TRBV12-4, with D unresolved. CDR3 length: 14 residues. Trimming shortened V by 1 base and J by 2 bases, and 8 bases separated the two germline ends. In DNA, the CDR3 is TGTGCCAGCAGTTTAGGGAAGACGCAAGAGACCCAGTACTTC. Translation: CASSLGKTQETQYF.

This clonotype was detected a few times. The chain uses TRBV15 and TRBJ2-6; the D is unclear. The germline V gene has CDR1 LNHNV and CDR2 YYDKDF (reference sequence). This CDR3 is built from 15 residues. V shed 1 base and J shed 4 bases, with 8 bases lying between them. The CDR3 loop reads CATSRGNTGANVLTF. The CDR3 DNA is TGTGCCACCAGCAGAGGAAACACCGGGGCCAACGTCCTGACTTTC.

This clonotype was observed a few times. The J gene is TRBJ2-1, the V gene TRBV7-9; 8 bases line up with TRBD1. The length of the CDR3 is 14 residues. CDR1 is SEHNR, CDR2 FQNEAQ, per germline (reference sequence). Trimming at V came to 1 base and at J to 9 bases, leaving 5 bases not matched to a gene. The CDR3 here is CASSLGTGSGEQFF. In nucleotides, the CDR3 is TGTGCCAGCAGCTTAGGGACAGGGTCAGGTGAGCAGTTCTTC.

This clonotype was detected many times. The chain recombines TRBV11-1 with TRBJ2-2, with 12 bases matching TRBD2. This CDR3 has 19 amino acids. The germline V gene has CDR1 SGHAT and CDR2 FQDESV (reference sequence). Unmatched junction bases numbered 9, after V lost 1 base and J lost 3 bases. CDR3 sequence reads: CASSLVSWTSGNHTGELFF. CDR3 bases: TGTGCCAGCAGCTTAGTTTCCTGGACTAGCGGGAACCACACCGGGGAGCTGTTTTTT.

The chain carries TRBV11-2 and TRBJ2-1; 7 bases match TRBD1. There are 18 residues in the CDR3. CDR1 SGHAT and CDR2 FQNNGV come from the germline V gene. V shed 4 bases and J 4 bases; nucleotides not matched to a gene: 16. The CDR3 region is CASSSPATGNLRYNEQFF. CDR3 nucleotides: TGTGCCAGCAGCTCCCCAGCGACAGGGAATTTAAGGTACAATGAGCAGTTCTTC.

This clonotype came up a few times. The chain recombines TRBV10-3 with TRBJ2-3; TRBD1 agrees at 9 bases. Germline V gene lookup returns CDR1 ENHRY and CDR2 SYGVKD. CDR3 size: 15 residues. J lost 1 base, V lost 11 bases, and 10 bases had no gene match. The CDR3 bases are TGTGCCGTCTCGGGACAGGGATACGGCACAGATACGCAGTATTTT. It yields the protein CAVSGQGYGTDTQYF.

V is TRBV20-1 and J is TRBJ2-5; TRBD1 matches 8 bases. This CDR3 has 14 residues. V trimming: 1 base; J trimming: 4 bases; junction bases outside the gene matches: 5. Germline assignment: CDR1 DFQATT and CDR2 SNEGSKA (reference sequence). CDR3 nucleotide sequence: TGCAGTGCTAGAGCACCGGACAGGGCAGAGACCCAGTACTTC. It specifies CSARAPDRAETQYF.

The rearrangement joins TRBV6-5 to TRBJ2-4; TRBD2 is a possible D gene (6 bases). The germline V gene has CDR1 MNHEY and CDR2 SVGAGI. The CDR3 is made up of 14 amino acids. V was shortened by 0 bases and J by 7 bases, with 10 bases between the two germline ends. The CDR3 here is CASSYSTAGNIQYF. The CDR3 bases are TGTGCCAGCAGTTACTCGACCGCGGGGAACATTCAGTACTTC.

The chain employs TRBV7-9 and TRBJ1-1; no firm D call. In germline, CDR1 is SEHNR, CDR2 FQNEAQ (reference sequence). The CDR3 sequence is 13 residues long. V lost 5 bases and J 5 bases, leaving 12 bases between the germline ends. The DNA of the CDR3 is TGTGCCAGCAGCCCAATTCGACAAACTGAAGCTTTCTTT. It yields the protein CASSPIRQTEAFF. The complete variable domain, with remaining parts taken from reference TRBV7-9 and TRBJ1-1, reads DTGVSQNPRHKITKRGQNVTFRCDPISEHNRLYWYRQTLGQGPEFLTYFQNEAQLEKSRLLSDRFSAERPKGSFSTLEIQRTEQGDSAMYLCASSPIRQTEAFFGQGTRLTVV.

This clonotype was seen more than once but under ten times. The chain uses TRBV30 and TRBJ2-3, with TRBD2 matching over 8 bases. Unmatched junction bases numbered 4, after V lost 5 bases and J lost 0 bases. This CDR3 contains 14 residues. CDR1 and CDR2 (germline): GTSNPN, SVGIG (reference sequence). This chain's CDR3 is CAWGLAGSTDTQYF. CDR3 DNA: TGTGCCTGGGGATTAGCGGGGAGCACAGATACGCAGTATTTT.

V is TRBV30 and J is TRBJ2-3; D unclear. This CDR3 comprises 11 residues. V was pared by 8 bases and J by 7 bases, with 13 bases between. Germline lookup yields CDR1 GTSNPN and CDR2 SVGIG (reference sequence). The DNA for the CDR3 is TGTGCCCGGCGGAAGGGCTATACGCAGTATTTT. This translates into CARRKGYTQYF.

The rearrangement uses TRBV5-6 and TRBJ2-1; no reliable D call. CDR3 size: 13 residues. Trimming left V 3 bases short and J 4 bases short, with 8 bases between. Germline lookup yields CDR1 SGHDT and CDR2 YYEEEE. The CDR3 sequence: CASSWSTYNEQFF. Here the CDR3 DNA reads TGTGCCAGCAGCTGGAGCACGTACAATGAGCAGTTCTTC.

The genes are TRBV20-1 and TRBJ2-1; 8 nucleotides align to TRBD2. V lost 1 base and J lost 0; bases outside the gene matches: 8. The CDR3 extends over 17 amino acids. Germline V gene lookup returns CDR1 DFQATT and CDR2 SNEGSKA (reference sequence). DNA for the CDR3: TGCAGTGCTAGAGTTCTGGCGGGAGGTACCTCCTACAATGAGCAGTTCTTC. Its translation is CSARVLAGGTSYNEQFF.

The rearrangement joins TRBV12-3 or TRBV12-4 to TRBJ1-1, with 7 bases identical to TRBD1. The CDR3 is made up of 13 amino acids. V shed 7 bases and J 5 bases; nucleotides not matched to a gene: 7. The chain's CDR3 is CASTHRGSTEAFF. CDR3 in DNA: TGTGCCAGCACCCACAGGGGAAGTACTGAAGCTTTCTTT.